These 22 T cell receptor beta chains came from one sample sequenced in a study of radiotherapy plus CTLA-4 blockade in lung cancer. The repertoire was sequenced with immunoSEQ multiplex PCR; TCRdb's copy has only in-frame clones and lacks some. The sample lists around 37,000 clones; under 85% were seen once. The source was peripheral blood, collected from a patient treated with radiotherapy plus ipilimumab. The receptor set was obtained from a human donor with non-small cell lung cancer that progressed on radiotherapy plus ipilimumab.

This clone was seen a handful of times. The V gene is TRBV10-3, the J gene TRBJ2-2; D is undetermined. Germline lookup yields CDR1 ENHRY and CDR2 SYGVKD. This CDR3 comprises 15 residues. Trimming left V 10 bases short and J 3 bases short, with 18 bases between. CDR3 amino acids: CATSYVRLDTGELFF. For the CDR3, the DNA is TGTGCCACCAGCTACGTTCGGCTCGACACCGGGGAGCTGTTTTTT.

The rearrangement uses TRBV9 and TRBJ1-2; a weak D match, TRBD1 (5 bases). Germline assignment: CDR1 SGDLS and CDR2 YYNGEE. V dropped 0 bases and J dropped 3 bases, with 12 bases sitting between them. CDR3 size: 15 residues. The CDR3 coding sequence is TGTGCCAGCAGCGTAGGGGCAGGGAGGGACTATGGCTACACCTTC. Its protein is CASSVGAGRDYGYTF.

This chain links TRBV7-9 with TRBJ1-5; D remains ambiguous. Germline assignment: CDR1 SEHNR and CDR2 FQNEAQ (reference sequence). The CDR3 is 12 amino acids. The V end was cut by 6 bases, the J end by 5 bases, with 8 bases between. DNA of the CDR3: TGTGCCAGCAGGGTGGGTGATCAGCCCCAGCATTTT. It translates to CASRVGDQPQHF.

This clone turned up a few times. The chain joins TRBV5-4 to TRBJ2-7, with 8 positions matching TRBD1. Trimming cost V 5 bases and J 4 bases; bases outside gene matches: 8. The CDR3 consists of 14 residues. The germline CDR1 and CDR2 sequences are SGHNT and YYREEE (reference sequence). CDR3 sequence (DNA): TGTGCCAGCAGAAAGGACAGGGCCTCTTACGAGCAGTACTTC. Protein: CASRKDRASYEQYF.

V and J are TRBV4-1 and TRBJ1-5; D unclear. The V gene lost 2 bases and the J gene lost 6 bases, with 11 bases spanning the gap. CDR3 size: 14 residues. Germline V gives CDR1 MGHRA, CDR2 YSYEKL. CDR3 nucleotide sequence: TGCGCCAGCAGCCAAACGGCCGGGGTTCAGCCCCAGCATTTT. Its protein product is CASSQTAGVQPQHF.

The chain uses TRBV5-1 and TRBJ1-4; D remains ambiguous. Trimming cost V 4 bases and J 2 bases, with 12 bases left between them. The CDR3 has 15 amino acids. Germline lookup yields CDR1 SGHRS and CDR2 YFSETQ. CDR3 DNA: TGCGCCAGCAGCCTATGGACGTTTACTAATGAAAAACTGTTTTTT. It translates to CASSLWTFTNEKLFF.

V usage is TRBV6-5 and J usage is TRBJ1-2; 8 bases align to TRBD1. V shed 8 bases and J 2 bases; nucleotides not matched to a gene: 7. Germline CDR1 reads MNHEY; CDR2 reads SVGAGI. The CDR3 runs to 14 residues. The CDR3 nucleotides read TGTGCCAGCTCAATGGACAGGGCCAACTATGGCTACACCTTC. Protein product: CASSMDRANYGYTF.

The genes are TRBV29-1 and TRBJ1-5; maybe TRBD1 (5 bases). Germline V gene sequence: CDR1 SQVTM, CDR2 ANQGSEA. The V gene lost 4 bases and the J gene lost 5 bases, with 12 bases spanning the gap. This CDR3 region has 13 residues. The CDR3 DNA reads TGCAGCGTTGGTGGGGGGTGGGATCAGCCCCAGCATTTT. Translation gives CSVGGGWDQPQHF.

This sequence joins TRBV28 and TRBJ1-2; TRBD1 is a possible D gene (5 bases). Germline CDR1 and CDR2: MDHEN and SYDVKM. Trimming took off 3 bases at V and 0 bases at J, with 14 bases between the two ends. The CDR3 length is 16 residues. The CDR3 loop reads CASSFMGTQPNYGYTF. The CDR3 region has the DNA TGTGCCAGCAGTTTTATGGGGACTCAACCTAACTATGGCTACACCTTC.

This chain uses TRBV28 with TRBJ1-1, with D unclear. The germline V gene encodes CDR1 MDHEN and CDR2 SYDVKM. Trimming pared 2 bases from V and 1 base from J, leaving 11 bases between. The CDR3 loop spans 15 amino acids. CDR3 protein: CASSLPVQSNTEAFF. The CDR3 nucleotides read TGTGCCAGCAGTTTACCTGTACAGTCGAACACTGAAGCTTTCTTT.

The chain is built from TRBV7-9 and TRBJ2-2; 8 bases are shared with TRBD1. The V gene's germline CDR1 is SEHNR and CDR2 FQNEAQ (reference sequence). The J segment lost 5 bases and the V segment lost 5 bases, leaving 7 bases of the junction unmatched. The CDR3 extends over 15 amino acids. DNA of the CDR3: TGTGCCAGCAGCCTTACAGGGGGAGGTACCGGGGAGCTGTTTTTT. This sequence encodes CASSLTGGGTGELFF.

The chain employs TRBV7-2 and TRBJ1-2; TRBD1 agrees at 7 bases. V was pared by 5 bases and J by 6 bases, with 6 bases of the junction left unmatched. This CDR3 region has 13 residues. CDR1 is SGHTA and CDR2 is FQGNSA in the germline V gene. Here the CDR3 reads CASSNTGVDGYTF. The DNA for the CDR3 is TGTGCCAGCAGCAACACAGGGGTTGATGGCTACACCTTC.

V is TRBV27 and J is TRBJ2-1, with 10 bases that match TRBD1. CDR3 length: 12 residues. Germline-derived CDR1 and CDR2 are MNHEY and SMNVEV (reference sequence). V trimming: 5 bases; J trimming: 14 bases; junction bases outside the gene matches: 6. Written as DNA, the CDR3 is TGTGCCAGCAGTCCGACAGGGGGCGGGGAGTTCTTC. It yields the protein CASSPTGGGEFF.

The chain is built from TRBV7-9 and TRBJ2-5, with D unclear. V gave up 5 bases and J gave up 5 bases, with 9 bases separating them. The CDR3 extends over 12 amino acids. The V gene's germline CDR1 is SEHNR and CDR2 FQNEAQ (reference sequence). In DNA form, the CDR3 reads TGTGCCAGCAGCGCTTATAGGGAGACCCAGTACTTC. Translated, it gives CASSAYRETQYF.

This clone was observed a single time. The V gene is TRBV4-2, the J gene TRBJ1-5; D may be TRBD1 (5 bases). The CDR3 consists of 18 residues. Between the trimmed V and J ends, which lost 1 base and 2 bases, there was a span of 18 bases. The germline V gene has CDR1 LGHNA and CDR2 YNFKEQ. The DNA of the CDR3 is TGTGCCAGCAGCCAAGCCCAGGGAGAGGGGCGTGGCAATCAGCCCCAGCATTTT. Translating it yields CASSQAQGEGRGNQPQHF.

The CDR3 loop reads CASSLEGDSNQPQHF. Written as DNA, the CDR3 is TGTGCCAGCAGCTTAGAAGGGGATAGCAATCAGCCCCAGCATTTT. J is TRBJ1-5 and V is TRBV7-6; D might be TRBD1 (5 bases). CDR3 length: 15 amino acids. Trimming stripped 1 base from V and 0 bases from J, with 7 bases between. CDR1 and CDR2 from the germline V gene are SGHVS and FNYEAQ.

J is TRBJ1-2 and V is TRBV28; D is perhaps TRBD1 (5 bases). Germline-derived CDR1 and CDR2 are MDHEN and SYDVKM. This CDR3 is 16 amino acids long. Trimming stripped 5 bases from V and 8 bases from J, with 24 bases between. The CDR3 region is CASSLRGGSFVGGYTF. CDR3 in DNA: TGTGCCAGCAGTCTGAGGGGAGGGTCCTTCGTAGGGGGCTACACCTTC.

This clone was detected only a few times. The gene calls are TRBV14 and TRBJ2-1; 7 bases line up with TRBD2. Germline lookup yields CDR1 SGHDN and CDR2 FVKESK. V trimming: 1 base; J trimming: 9 bases; junction bases outside the gene matches: 3. This CDR3 has 13 amino acids. CDR3 in DNA: TGTGCCAGCAGCCAAGTCACGGGAGGTGAGCAGTTCTTC. Protein sequence: CASSQVTGGEQFF.

V gene TRBV19 combines with J gene TRBJ1-1, with a possible D match to TRBD1 (5 bases). Germline assignment: CDR1 LNHDA and CDR2 SQIVND (reference sequence). This CDR3 spans 15 amino acids. The V and J ends lost 6 bases and 1 base respectively, with 15 bases between them. The DNA for the CDR3 is TGTGCCAGTAGCCGGGGGAGGGGAACGAACACTGAAGCTTTCTTT. It is translated as CASSRGRGTNTEAFF.

The gene calls are TRBV28 and TRBJ2-1; the D gene could be TRBD1 or TRBD2 (6 bases each). The CDR3 is 13 amino acids. Trimming took 8 bases from V and 6 from J, leaving 14 bases between them. Germline V gene data show CDR1 as MDHEN and CDR2 as SYDVKM. The CDR3 coding sequence is TGTGCCAGCGGGAGGACAGCTCCCAATGAGCAGTTCTTC. Translation gives CASGRTAPNEQFF.

This clone was found a few times. The chain couples TRBV30 to TRBJ2-7, with 7 positions matching TRBD1. The J segment lost 1 base and the V segment lost 5 bases, leaving 11 bases of the junction unmatched. Germline V CDR1 and CDR2: GTSNPN, SVGIG (reference sequence). This CDR3 has 15 residues. CDR3 protein: CAWSSHRGLSYEQYF. CDR3 nucleotide sequence: TGTGCCTGGTCCTCTCACAGGGGATTATCCTACGAGCAGTACTTC.

The chain employs TRBV2 and TRBJ1-1, with 8 nucleotides matching TRBD1. The CDR3 extends over 14 amino acids. Germline V gene sequence: CDR1 SNHLY, CDR2 FYNNEI. V was pared by 6 bases and J by 1 base, with 4 bases of the junction left unmatched. This CDR3 is CASSLGQGNTEAFF. DNA of the CDR3: TGTGCCAGCAGCCTCGGACAGGGGAACACTGAAGCTTTCTTT.